A single sample is the source of the 12 T cell receptor beta chains below, sequenced in a study of glioma-infiltrating T cells. Amplification of TCR alpha and beta CDR3 regions from RNA used iRepertoire nested multiplex PCR. MiXCR was run by TCRdb on the multiplex PCR reads, yielding one entry per CDR3 protein. The profile covers about 130,000 distinct CDR3 sequences, with approximately 26% appearing a single time and roughly 29% taken by the ten largest. The sequencing sample was made of glioma tissue, nonneoplastic brain tissue, or PBMCs (not recorded which). These receptors were obtained from a human donor with low-grade glioma or glioblastoma, undergoing nonglioma brain surgery, or in good health (not recorded which).

The table lists this clonotype with many counts. The V and J genes are TRBV6-1 and TRBJ2-3; D is unclear. CDR3 size: 14 residues. Germline CDR1 is MNHNS and CDR2 is SASEGT. V lost 7 bases, J lost 0 bases, and 11 bases lay in between. The CDR3 region is CASTQGPSTDTQYF. The CDR3 DNA reads as TGTGCCAGCACTCAAGGGCCGAGCACAGATACGCAGTATTTT.

V is TRBV6-1 and J is TRBJ2-7; 9 nucleotides agree with TRBD1. CDR3 length equals 13 residues. The trim removed 5 bases at V and 3 bases at J, leaving 2 bases unmatched. Germline CDR1 is MNHNS and CDR2 is SASEGT. The CDR3 DNA follows: TGTGCCAGCAGTCGGACAGGGGTCTACGAGCAGTACGTC. The encoded protein is CASSRTGVYEQYV.

This clonotype was detected ten times or more. V gene TRBV27 combines with J gene TRBJ2-5; weak D call: TRBD1 (6 bases). This CDR3 region has 13 residues. CDR1 MNHEY and CDR2 SMNVEV come from the germline V gene (reference sequence). Deletions cut 5 bases from V and 2 bases from J, with 9 bases between. The CDR3 protein is CASSDRRQETQYF. The CDR3 nucleotides are TGTGCCAGCAGTGACAGGAGACAAGAGACCCAGTACTTC.

This clonotype turned up a few times. This chain links TRBV7-3 with TRBJ2-5; 9 bases fit TRBD2. This CDR3 comprises 15 residues. CDR1 SGHTA and CDR2 FQGTGA come from the germline V gene. The trim removed 4 bases at V and 1 base at J, leaving 4 bases unmatched. As DNA, the CDR3 is TGTGCCAGCAGCTCGCTAGCGGGGAGCCAAGAGACCCAGTACTTC. Encoded protein: CASSSLAGSQETQYF.

Here the CDR3 DNA reads TGTGCCAGTAGTACCCACCCGGTGCAAAAAAGCAATCAGCCCCAGCATTTT. It codes for CASSTHPVQKSNQPQHF. V is TRBV19 and J is TRBJ1-5; no clear D gene. Germline V CDR1 and CDR2: LNHDA, SQIVND (reference sequence). This CDR3 has 17 residues. Between the trimmed V and J ends, which lost 4 bases and 1 base, there was a span of 17 bases. Full variable domain (missing parts from reference TRBV19 and TRBJ1-5): DGGITQSPKYLFRKEGQNVTLSCEQNLNHDAMYWYRQDPGQGLRLIYYSQIVNDFQKGDIAEGYSVSREKKESFPLTVTSAQKNPTAFYLCASSTHPVQKSNQPQHFGDGTRLSIL.

This clonotype has at least ten counts. This chain joins TRBV6-1 and TRBJ1-5; D may be TRBD1 (6 bases). The CDR3 extends over 14 amino acids. Trimming removed 5 bases from V and 6 bases from J, with 14 bases in between. CDR1 is MNHNS, CDR2 SASEGT, per germline. For the CDR3, the DNA is TGTGCCAGCAGTCTCTGGGCGGGGGCTCAGCCCCAGCATTTT. Amino acid sequence: CASSLWAGAQPQHF.

This clonotype showed up just a few times. CDR3 bases: TGTGCCAGTAGGGTAGGGGCGATGAACACCGGGGAGCTGTTTTTT. Its translation is CASRVGAMNTGELFF. V is TRBV19 and J is TRBJ2-2, with a weak D call TRBD1 (5 bases). Germline V CDR1 and CDR2: LNHDA, SQIVND (reference sequence). V was clipped by 6 bases and J by 1 base, with 12 bases between them. The CDR3 covers 15 residues.

The chain couples TRBV12-3 or TRBV12-4 to TRBJ1-6, with D unresolved. The CDR3 runs to 16 residues. V was pared by 5 bases and J by 0 bases, with 11 bases between. CDR3 amino acids: CASSPTVDSYNSPLHF. The DNA of the CDR3 is TGTGCCAGCAGTCCAACCGTTGACTCCTATAATTCACCCCTCCACTTT.

V is TRBV3-1 and J is TRBJ2-1; D gene ambiguous. The CDR3 consists of 16 residues. V lost 4 bases, J lost 0 bases, and 13 bases lay in between. Germline CDR1 reads LGHDT; CDR2 reads YNNKEL (reference sequence). This CDR3 reads CASSPRAFYSYNEQFF. Here the CDR3 DNA reads TGTGCCAGCAGCCCTAGGGCCTTTTACTCCTACAATGAGCAGTTCTTC.

The table lists this clonotype with a few counts. This chain joins TRBV19 and TRBJ2-1; 8 bases fit TRBD1. The CDR3 length is 16 residues. Germline V lookup: CDR1 LNHDA, CDR2 SQIVND (reference sequence). Trimming removed 6 bases from V and 4 bases from J; junction bases left unmatched: 11. CDR3 nucleotides: TGTGCCAGTAGCTGGGAGGAGGGACAGGAGTACAATGAGCAGTTCTTC. Encoded protein: CASSWEEGQEYNEQFF.

The chain couples TRBV7-9 to TRBJ1-1; no firm D call. This CDR3 has 14 residues. Trimming cost V 0 bases and J 1 base, with 6 bases left between them. The germline CDR1 and CDR2 sequences are SEHNR and FQNEAQ (reference sequence). This CDR3 reads CASSLAGRNTEAFF. The CDR3 DNA is TGTGCCAGCAGCTTAGCTGGGAGGAACACTGAAGCTTTCTTT.

This clonotype has a handful of counts. The genes are TRBV7-2 and TRBJ1-4, with D maybe TRBD1 (5 bases). In germline, CDR1 is SGHTA, CDR2 FQGNSA. Trimming shortened V by 1 base and J by 3 bases, and 9 bases separated the two germline ends. The CDR3 runs 15 residues. CDR3 sequence: CASSLGPGPNEKLFF. The CDR3 DNA reads TGTGCCAGCAGCTTAGGCCCAGGGCCTAATGAAAAACTGTTTTTT.